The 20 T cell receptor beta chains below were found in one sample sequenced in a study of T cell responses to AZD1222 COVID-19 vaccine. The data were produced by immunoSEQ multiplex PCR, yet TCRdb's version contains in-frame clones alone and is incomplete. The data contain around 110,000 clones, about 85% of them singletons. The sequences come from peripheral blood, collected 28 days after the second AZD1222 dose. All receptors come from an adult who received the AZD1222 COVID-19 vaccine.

In nucleotides, the CDR3 is TGTGCCACCAGTGATATCGGGACAGCCCGAGGCTACACCTTC. It codes for CATSDIGTARGYTF. This rearrangement joins TRBV24-1 to TRBJ1-2; 7 positions agree with TRBD1. The V and J ends lost 3 bases and 8 bases, in that order; junction bases with no gene match: 8. This CDR3 contains 14 residues. CDR1 and CDR2 from the germline V gene are KGHDR and SFDVKD.

The CDR3 spells CRAGFDYGYTF. In DNA, the CDR3 is TGCAGAGCAGGTTTCGACTATGGCTACACCTTC. The chain is built from TRBV29-1 and TRBJ1-2; D call uncertain. Germline values: CDR1 SQVTM, CDR2 ANQGSEA. The CDR3 loop spans 11 amino acids.

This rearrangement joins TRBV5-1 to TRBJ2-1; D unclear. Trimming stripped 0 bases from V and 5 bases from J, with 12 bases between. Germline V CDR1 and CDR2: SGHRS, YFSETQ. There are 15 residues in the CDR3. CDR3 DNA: TGCGCCAGCAGCTTGGTAAGAGAGTTAGACAATGAGCAGTTCTTC. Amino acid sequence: CASSLVRELDNEQFF.

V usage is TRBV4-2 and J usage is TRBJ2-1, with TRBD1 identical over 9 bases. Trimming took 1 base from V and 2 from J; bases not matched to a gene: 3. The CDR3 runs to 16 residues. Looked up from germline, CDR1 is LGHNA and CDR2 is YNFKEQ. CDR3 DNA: TGTGCCAGCAGCCAAGTTGACAGGGGGGCCTACAATGAGCAGTTCTTC. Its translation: CASSQVDRGAYNEQFF.

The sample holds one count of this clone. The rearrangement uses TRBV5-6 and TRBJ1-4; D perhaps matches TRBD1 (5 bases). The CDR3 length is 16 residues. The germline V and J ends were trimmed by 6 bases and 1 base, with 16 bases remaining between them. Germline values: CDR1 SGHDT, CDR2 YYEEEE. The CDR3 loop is CASTWGGPVTNEKLFF. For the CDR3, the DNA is TGTGCCAGCACCTGGGGGGGACCTGTAACTAATGAAAAACTGTTTTTT.

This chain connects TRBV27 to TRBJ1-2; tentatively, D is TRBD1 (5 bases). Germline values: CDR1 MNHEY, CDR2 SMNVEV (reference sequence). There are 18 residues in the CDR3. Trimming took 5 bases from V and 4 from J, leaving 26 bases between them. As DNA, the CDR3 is TGTGCCAGCAGTCTAGCCGGGACGCAATCTCCCCCGGGCTATGGCTACACCTTC. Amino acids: CASSLAGTQSPPGYGYTF.

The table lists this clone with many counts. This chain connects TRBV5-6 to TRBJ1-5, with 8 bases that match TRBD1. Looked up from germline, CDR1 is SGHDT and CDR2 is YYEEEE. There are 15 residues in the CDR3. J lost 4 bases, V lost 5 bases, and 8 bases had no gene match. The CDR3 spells CASSWTGIGNQPQHF. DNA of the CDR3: TGTGCCAGCAGTTGGACAGGGATAGGGAATCAGCCCCAGCATTTT.

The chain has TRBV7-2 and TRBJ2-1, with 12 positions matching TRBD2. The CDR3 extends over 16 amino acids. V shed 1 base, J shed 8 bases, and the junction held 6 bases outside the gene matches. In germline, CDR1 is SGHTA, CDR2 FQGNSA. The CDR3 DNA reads TGTGCCAGCAGCTTAGTTCTAGCGGGGGGGAAGGATGAGCAGTTCTTC. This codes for CASSLVLAGGKDEQFF.

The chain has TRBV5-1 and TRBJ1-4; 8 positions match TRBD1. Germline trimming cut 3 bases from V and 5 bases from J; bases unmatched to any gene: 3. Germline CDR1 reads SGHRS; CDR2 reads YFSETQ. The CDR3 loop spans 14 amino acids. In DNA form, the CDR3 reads TGCGCCAGCAGCTACGGGACAGGCAATGAAAAACTGTTTTTT. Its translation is CASSYGTGNEKLFF.

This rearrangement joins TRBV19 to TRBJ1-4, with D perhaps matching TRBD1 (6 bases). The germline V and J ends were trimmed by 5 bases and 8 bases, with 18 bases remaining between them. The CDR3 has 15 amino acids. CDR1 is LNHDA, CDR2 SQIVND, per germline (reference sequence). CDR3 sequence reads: CASSSGTRNGEKLFF. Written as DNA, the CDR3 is TGTGCCAGTAGTTCCGGGACACGAAATGGAGAAAAACTGTTTTTT.

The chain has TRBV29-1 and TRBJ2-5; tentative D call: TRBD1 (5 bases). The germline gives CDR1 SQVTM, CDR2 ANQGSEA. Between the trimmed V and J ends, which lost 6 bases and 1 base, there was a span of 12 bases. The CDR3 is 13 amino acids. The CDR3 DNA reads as TGCAGCGTCTCCAGGGTACCCCAAGAGACCCAGTACTTC. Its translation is CSVSRVPQETQYF.

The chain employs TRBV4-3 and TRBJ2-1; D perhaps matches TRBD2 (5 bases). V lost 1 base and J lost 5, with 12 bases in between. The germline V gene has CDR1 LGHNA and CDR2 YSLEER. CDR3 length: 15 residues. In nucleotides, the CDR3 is TGCGCCAGCAGCCAAGGGGTCGGGGTCAACAATGAGCAGTTCTTC. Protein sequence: CASSQGVGVNNEQFF.

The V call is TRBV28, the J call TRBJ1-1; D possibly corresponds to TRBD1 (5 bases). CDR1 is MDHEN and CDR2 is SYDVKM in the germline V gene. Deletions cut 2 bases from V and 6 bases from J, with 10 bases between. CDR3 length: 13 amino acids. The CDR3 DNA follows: TGTGCCAGCAGTTTACGTGGGGGGTCTGAAGCTTTCTTT. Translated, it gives CASSLRGGSEAFF.

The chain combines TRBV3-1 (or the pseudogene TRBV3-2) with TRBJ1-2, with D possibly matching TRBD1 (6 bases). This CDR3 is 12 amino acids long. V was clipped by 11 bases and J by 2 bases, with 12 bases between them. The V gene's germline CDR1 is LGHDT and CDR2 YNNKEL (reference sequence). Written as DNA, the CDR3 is TGTGCCTCAGGGCAGGGGAACTATGGCTACACCTTC. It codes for CASGQGNYGYTF.

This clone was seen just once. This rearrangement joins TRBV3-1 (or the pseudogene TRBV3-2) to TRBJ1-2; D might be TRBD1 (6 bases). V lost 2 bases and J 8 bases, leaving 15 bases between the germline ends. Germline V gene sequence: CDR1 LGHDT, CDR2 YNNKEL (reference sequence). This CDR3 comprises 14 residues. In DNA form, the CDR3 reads TGTGCCAGCAGCCAATGGGACAACTATGGCGGCTACACCTTC. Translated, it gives CASSQWDNYGGYTF.

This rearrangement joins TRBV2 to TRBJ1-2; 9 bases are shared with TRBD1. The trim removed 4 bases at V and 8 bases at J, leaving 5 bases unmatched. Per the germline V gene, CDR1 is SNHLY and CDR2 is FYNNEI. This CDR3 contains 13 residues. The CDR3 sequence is CASSGGQGWGYTF. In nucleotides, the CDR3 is TGTGCCAGCAGTGGGGGACAGGGCTGGGGCTACACCTTC.

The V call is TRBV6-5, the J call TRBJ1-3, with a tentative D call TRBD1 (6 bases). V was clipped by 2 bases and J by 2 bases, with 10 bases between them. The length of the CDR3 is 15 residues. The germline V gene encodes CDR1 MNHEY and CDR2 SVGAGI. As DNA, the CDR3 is TGTGCCAGCAGTTACGTGGGGGCGGCTGGAAACACCATATATTTT. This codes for CASSYVGAAGNTIYF.

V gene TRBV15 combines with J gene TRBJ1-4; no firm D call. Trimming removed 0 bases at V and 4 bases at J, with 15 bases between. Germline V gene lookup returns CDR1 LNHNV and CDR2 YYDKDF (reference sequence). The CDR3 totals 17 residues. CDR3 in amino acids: CATSRDFVRHLNEKLFF. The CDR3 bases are TGTGCCACCAGCAGAGATTTTGTTAGGCATCTTAATGAAAAACTGTTTTTT.

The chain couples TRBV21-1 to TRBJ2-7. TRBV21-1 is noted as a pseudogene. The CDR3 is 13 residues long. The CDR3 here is CASSPRGTDEQYF. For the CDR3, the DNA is TGTGCCAGCAGCCCTCGTGGTACCGACGAGCAGTACTTC.

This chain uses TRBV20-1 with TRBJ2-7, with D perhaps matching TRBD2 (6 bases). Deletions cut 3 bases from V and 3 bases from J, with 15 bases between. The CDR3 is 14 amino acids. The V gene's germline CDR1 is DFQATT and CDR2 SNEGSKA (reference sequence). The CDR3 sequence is CSASLGEVGYEQYF. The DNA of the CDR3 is TGCAGTGCTAGTCTGGGGGAGGTAGGCTACGAGCAGTACTTC.